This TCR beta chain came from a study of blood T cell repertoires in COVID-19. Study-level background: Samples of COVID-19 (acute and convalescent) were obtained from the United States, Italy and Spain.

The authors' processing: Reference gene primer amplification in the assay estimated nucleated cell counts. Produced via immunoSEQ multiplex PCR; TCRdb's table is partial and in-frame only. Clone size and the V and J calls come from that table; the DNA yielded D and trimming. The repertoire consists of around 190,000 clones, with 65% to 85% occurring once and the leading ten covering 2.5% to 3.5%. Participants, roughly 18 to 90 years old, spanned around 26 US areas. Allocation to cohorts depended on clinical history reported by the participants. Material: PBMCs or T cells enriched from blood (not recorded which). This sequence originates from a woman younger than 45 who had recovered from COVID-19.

CDR3 residues: CASSVVAQAEAFF. CDR3 DNA sequence: TGTGCCAGCAGCGTAGTGGCGCAGGCTGAAGCTTTCTTT. The chain joins TRBV9 to TRBJ1-1; D gene ambiguous. V lost 0 bases to trimming and J lost 6 bases, with 9 bases between them. Germline CDR1 and CDR2: SGDLS and YYNGEE. The CDR3 is 13 amino acids.